This T cell receptor beta chain comes out of a study of cytomegalovirus exposure and HLA in healthy donors. The primer mix had 60 Vbeta and 13 Jbeta primers. Source study methods: Later analysis identified around 85 million unique TCR beta chains, approximately 11 million shared. Clones were read by immunoSEQ multiplex PCR, and TCRdb kept only the in-frame ones, dropping some. D and trimming come from the DNA, and the V and J calls and clone size come from that table. This sample yields under 150,000 clones, of which about three quarters are seen a single time; over 0.9% belongs to the top ten. The V segment lost 1 base and the J segment 9 bases; nucleotides outside the gene matches: 4. Germline CDR1 SGHDN, CDR2 FVKESK. CDR3 length: 13 residues.

Sequencing used PBMCs. The V and J genes are TRBV14 and TRBJ1-1; 8 bases are shared with TRBD1. The TCR sequence derives from a human donor in good health. In DNA form, the CDR3 reads TGTGCCAGCAGCCAAGGGGACAGGAGCAAAGCTTTCTTT. It encodes CASSQGDRSKAFF.